The clone carrying this T cell receptor (beta chain) has a single count. The antigen remains unidentified. The CDR3 has 13 residues. Deletions cut 2 bases from V and 7 bases from J, with 13 bases between. Per germline, CDR1 SGHDT and CDR2 YYEEEE. The data were obtained in a study of cytomegalovirus exposure and HLA in healthy donors. Findings and limits, study-wide: Later on, analysis showed that most CMV-associated TCR beta chains appeared to be HLA-restricted. According to reports, the classifier identified cytomegalovirus status with high specificity and sensitivity. A few V segments could not be told apart, such as TRBV6-2 and TRBV6-3, and were left out.

With 60 Vbeta and 13 Jbeta primers, the PCR was carried out. Method: immunoSEQ multiplex PCR; TCRdb's copy keeps in-frame clones and lacks some. The sample consists of approximately 100,000 clones, 50% to 70% of them appearing once. The sequenced material came from PBMCs. This TCR was recovered from a man aged 25-40 years in good health and CMV-seropositive. The genes are TRBV5-6 and TRBJ2-7, with D uncertain. Written as DNA, the CDR3 is TGTGCCAGCAGCTTTGCCCTACCCTGGGAGCAGTACTTC. Its protein product is CASSFALPWEQYF. Full variable domain (outside the CDR3, taken from reference TRBV5-6 and TRBJ2-7): DAGVTQSPTHLIKTRGQQVTLRCSPKSGHDTVSWYQQALGQGPQFIFQYYEEEERQRGNFPDRFSGHQFPNYSSELNVNALLLGDSALYLCASSFALPWEQYFGPGTRLTVT.